Listed here are 4 T cell receptor beta chains from one sample, sequenced in a study of Ad26.COV2.S vaccination and SARS-CoV-2 variants. This sample's treatment: some 19 received Ad26.COV2.S at low or high dose, single or two shots; roughly five received placebo; per-sample allocation not given. Each sample was drawn 63 days after the first injection (of vaccine or placebo). Produced via immunoSEQ multiplex PCR; TCRdb's table is partial and in-frame only. The sample shows more than 300,000 clones, less than 90% of them seen only once. The sample in question was peripheral blood, obtained in a trial of Ad26.COV2.S vaccine versus placebo. The receptors shown here come from a person between 18 and 60 years old who received the Ad26.COV2.S COVID-19 vaccine or a placebo.

The chain recombines TRBV9 with TRBJ1-6; the match to TRBD1 covers 7 bases. In germline, CDR1 is SGDLS, CDR2 YYNGEE. This CDR3 comprises 15 residues. V was pared by 2 bases and J by 6 bases, with 5 bases of the junction left unmatched. CDR3 nucleotides: TGTGCCAGCAGCGTGGGACAGTTAGGTAATTCACCCCTCCACTTT. Protein product: CASSVGQLGNSPLHF.

The chain combines TRBV4-2 with TRBJ1-2; D is perhaps TRBD1 (6 bases). CDR1 is LGHNA, CDR2 YNFKEQ, per germline. Trimming took off 0 bases at V and 3 bases at J, with 17 bases between the two ends. CDR3 length: 17 residues. The CDR3 bases are TGTGCCAGCAGCCAAGATCGGGACCAGGGGCGGTACTATGGCTACACCTTC. Amino acids: CASSQDRDQGRYYGYTF.

The V gene is TRBV7-2, the J gene TRBJ2-5, with TRBD2 matching over 7 bases. Germline CDR1 and CDR2: SGHTA and FQGNSA. This CDR3 comprises 14 residues. V shed 1 base, J shed 7 bases, and the junction held 6 bases outside the gene matches. The CDR3 spells CASSLGREQRTQYF. In DNA form, the CDR3 reads TGTGCCAGCAGCTTAGGGCGGGAGCAAAGGACCCAGTACTTC.

This CDR3 is CASSLDPGHDYEQYF. CDR3 sequence (DNA): TGTGCCAGCAGCTTAGATCCAGGACACGACTACGAGCAGTACTTC. The chain uses TRBV11-3 and TRBJ2-7, with D possibly being TRBD1 (5 bases). This CDR3 has 15 residues. Germline CDR1 SGHNT, CDR2 YENEEA. Trimming pared 0 bases from V and 3 bases from J, leaving 12 bases between.